Listed here is a single T cell receptor beta chain. This entry belongs to a study of blood T cell repertoires in COVID-19. Study summary: Samples came from the United States, Italy and Spain, spanning acute and convalescent COVID-19. Nucleic acid was either cDNA or gDNA, and it came from T cells, B-cell-depleted T cells, or PBMCs.

The authors' processing: Amplification of reference gene primers was used by the study to estimate nucleated cell counts. Generated by immunoSEQ multiplex PCR, the TCRdb table keeps only in-frame clones and is missing some. V and J calls and clone size follow that table, whereas D and trimming were derived from the DNA. The sample records some 140,000 clones, about four fifths being singletons. The ends lost 3 bases at V and 11 bases at J; junction bases unmatched: 7. Germline CDR1 is LGHNA and CDR2 is YNFKEQ. This CDR3 region has 14 residues. Sample: peripheral blood. The chain is built from TRBV4-2 and TRBJ1-1, with TRBD1 matching over 12 bases. This TCR came from an older woman with acute or convalescent COVID-19. The CDR3 coding sequence is TGTGCCAGCAGCCAGGGGACAGGGGGCGGGCGGGCTTTCTTT. Its translation is CASSQGTGGGRAFF.